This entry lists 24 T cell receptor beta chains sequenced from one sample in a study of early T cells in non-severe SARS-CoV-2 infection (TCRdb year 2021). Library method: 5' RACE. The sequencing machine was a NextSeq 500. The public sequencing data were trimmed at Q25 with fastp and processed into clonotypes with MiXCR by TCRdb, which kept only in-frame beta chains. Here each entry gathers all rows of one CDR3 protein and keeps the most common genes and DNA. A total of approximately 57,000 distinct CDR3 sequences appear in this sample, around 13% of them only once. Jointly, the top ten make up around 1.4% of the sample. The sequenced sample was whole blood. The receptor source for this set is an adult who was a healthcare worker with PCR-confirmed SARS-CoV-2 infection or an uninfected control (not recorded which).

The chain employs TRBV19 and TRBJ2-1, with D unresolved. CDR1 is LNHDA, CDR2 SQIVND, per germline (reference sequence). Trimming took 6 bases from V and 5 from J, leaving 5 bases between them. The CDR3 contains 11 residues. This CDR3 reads CASRLDNEQFF. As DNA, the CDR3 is TGTGCCAGTAGGTTGGACAATGAGCAGTTCTTC.

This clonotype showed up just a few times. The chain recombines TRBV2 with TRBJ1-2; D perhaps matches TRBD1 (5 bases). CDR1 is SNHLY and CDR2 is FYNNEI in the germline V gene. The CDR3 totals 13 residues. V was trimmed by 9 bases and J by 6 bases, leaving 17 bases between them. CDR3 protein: CASSPGTPDGYTF. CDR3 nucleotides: TGTGCCAGTAGCCCCGGGACTCCCGATGGCTACACCTTC.

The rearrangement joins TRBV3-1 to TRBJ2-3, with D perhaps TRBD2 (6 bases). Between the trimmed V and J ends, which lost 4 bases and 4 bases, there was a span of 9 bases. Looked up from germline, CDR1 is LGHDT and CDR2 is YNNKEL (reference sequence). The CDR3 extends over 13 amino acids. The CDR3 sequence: CASSLAASDTQYF. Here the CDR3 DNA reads TGTGCCAGCAGCCTAGCGGCGTCAGATACGCAGTATTTT.

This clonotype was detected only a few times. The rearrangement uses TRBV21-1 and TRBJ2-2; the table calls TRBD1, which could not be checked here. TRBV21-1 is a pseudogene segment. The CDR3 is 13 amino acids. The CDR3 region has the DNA TGTGCCAGCAACGACAGGAGCACCGGGGAGCTGTTTTTT. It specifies CASNDRSTGELFF.

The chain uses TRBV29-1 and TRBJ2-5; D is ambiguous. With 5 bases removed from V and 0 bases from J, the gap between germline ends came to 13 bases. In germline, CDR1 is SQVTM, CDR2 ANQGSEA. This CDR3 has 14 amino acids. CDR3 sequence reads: CSVSLGTYQETQYF. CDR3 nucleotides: TGCAGCGTTTCCCTTGGAACGTACCAAGAGACCCAGTACTTC.

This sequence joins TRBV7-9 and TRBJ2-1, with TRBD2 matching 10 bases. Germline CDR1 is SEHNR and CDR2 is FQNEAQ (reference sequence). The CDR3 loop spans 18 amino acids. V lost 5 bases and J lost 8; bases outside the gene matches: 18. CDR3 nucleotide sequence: TGTGCCAGCAGCCTGGCCCCCCTAGGAGCGGGGGGGCACGATGAGCAGTTCTTC. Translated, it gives CASSLAPLGAGGHDEQFF.

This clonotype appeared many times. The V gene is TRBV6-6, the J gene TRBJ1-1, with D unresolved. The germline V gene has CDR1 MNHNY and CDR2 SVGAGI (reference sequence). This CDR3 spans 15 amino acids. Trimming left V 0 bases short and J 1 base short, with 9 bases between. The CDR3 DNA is TGTGCCAGCAGTTACTCGTCGAGGTCGAACACTGAAGCTTTCTTT. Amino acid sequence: CASSYSSRSNTEAFF.

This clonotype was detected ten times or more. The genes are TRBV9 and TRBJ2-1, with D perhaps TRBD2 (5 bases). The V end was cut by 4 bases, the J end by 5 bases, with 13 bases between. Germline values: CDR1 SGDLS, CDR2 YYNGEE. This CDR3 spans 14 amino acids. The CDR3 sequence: CASSPRTPHNEQFF. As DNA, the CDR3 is TGTGCCAGCAGCCCCCGGACTCCCCACAATGAGCAGTTCTTC.

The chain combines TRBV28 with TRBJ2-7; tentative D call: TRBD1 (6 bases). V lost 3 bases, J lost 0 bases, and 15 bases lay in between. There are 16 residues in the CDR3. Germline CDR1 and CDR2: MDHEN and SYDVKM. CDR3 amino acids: CASSFVRGRSSYEQYF. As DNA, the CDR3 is TGTGCCAGCAGTTTCGTCAGGGGTAGGAGCTCCTACGAGCAGTACTTC.

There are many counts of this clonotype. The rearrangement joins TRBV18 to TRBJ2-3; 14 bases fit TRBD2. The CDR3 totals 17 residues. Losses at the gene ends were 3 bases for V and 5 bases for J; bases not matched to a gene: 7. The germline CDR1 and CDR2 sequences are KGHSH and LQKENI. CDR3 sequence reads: CASSPPGLAGDRDTQYF. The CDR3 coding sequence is TGTGCCAGCTCACCGCCGGGACTAGCGGGGGACCGAGATACGCAGTATTTT.

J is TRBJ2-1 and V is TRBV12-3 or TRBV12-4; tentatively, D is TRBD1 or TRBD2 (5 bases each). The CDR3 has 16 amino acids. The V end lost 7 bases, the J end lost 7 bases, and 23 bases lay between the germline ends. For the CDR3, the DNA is TGTGCCAGCACCCTCTCCCGAGGGCCCGGGACGAATGAGCAGTTCTTC. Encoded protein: CASTLSRGPGTNEQFF.

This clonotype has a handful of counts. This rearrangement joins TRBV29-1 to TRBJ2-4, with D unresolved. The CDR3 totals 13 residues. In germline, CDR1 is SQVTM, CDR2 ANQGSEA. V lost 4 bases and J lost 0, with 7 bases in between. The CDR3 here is CSVVDLAKNIQYF. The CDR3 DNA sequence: TGCAGCGTTGTAGACCTAGCCAAAAACATTCAGTACTTC.

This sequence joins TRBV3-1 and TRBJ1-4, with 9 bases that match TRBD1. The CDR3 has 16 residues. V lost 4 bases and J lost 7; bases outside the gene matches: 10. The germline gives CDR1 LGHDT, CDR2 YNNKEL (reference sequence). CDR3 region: CASSLDRGTGSEKLFF. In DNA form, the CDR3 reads TGTGCCAGCAGCCTCGATCGCGGGACAGGGAGTGAAAAACTGTTTTTT.

The CDR3 spells CAWSVLTGQPQHF. The DNA of the CDR3 is TGTGCCTGGAGTGTACTGACAGGCCAGCCCCAGCATTTT. This chain uses TRBV30 with TRBJ1-5; possibly TRBD1 for D (6 bases). The CDR3 loop spans 13 amino acids. Germline V gene data show CDR1 as GTSNPN and CDR2 as SVGIG (reference sequence). The germline V and J ends were trimmed by 0 bases and 7 bases, with 10 bases remaining between them.

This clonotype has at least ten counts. The CDR3 loop reads CASSLIGGASYNEQFF. Here the CDR3 DNA reads TGTGCCAGCAGCTTAATCGGGGGAGCCTCCTACAATGAGCAGTTCTTC. This chain joins TRBV11-2 and TRBJ2-1, with D possibly TRBD2 on 6 matching bases. CDR1 is SGHAT and CDR2 is FQNNGV in the germline V gene. The germline V and J ends were trimmed by 2 bases and 0 bases, with 11 bases remaining between them. The CDR3 is made up of 16 amino acids.

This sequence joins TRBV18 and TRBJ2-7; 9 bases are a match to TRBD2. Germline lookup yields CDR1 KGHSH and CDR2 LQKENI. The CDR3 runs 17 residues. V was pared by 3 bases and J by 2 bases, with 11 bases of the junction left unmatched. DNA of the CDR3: TGTGCCAGCTCACCTACCCCCGGGGCTAGCGGGGCCTACGAGCAGTACTTC. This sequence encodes CASSPTPGASGAYEQYF.

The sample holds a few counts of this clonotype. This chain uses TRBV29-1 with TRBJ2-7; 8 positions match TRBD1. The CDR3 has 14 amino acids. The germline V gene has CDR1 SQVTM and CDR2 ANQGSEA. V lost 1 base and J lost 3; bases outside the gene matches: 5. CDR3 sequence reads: CSVEAGQGYYEQYF. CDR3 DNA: TGCAGCGTTGAAGCTGGACAGGGATACTACGAGCAGTACTTC.

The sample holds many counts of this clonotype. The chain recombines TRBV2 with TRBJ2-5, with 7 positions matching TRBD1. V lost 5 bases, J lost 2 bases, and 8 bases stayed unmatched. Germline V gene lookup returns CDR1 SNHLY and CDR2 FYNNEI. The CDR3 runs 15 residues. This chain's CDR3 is CASSKGQPLQETQYF. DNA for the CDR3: TGTGCCAGCAGTAAGGGACAGCCCTTACAAGAGACCCAGTACTTC.

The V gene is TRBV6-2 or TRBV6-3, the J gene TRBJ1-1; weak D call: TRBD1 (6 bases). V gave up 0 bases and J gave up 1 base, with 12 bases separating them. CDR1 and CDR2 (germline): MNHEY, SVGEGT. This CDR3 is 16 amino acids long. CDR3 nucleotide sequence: TGTGCCAGCAGTTACTCGTGGCCCAGGGGGAACACTGAAGCTTTCTTT. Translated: CASSYSWPRGNTEAFF.

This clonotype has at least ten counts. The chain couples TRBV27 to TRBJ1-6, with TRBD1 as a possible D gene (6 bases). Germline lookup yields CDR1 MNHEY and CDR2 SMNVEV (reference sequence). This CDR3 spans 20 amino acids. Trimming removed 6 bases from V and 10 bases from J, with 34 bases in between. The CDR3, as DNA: TGTGCCAGCAGCCCCCTCCCGCCCGGACAGAGTGTAGGGCTGGTGTCACCCCTCCACTTT. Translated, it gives CASSPLPPGQSVGLVSPLHF.

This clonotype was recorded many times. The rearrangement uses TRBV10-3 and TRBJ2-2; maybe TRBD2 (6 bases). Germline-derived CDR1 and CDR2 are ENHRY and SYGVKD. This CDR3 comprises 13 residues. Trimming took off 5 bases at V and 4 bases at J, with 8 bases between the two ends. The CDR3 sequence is CAISQTSTGELFF. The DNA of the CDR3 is TGTGCCATCAGTCAGACTAGCACCGGGGAGCTGTTTTTT.

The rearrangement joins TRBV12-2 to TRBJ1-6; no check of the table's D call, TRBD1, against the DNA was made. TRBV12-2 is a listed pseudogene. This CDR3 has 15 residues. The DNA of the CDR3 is TGTGCAAGTCGCCCCCCGCCCAGGAGCCCTTCACCCCTCCACTTT. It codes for CASRPPPRSPSPLHF.

CDR3 loop: CSASLPHTNGYTF. The CDR3 DNA sequence: TGCAGTGCTAGTCTCCCACATACGAATGGCTACACCTTC. This chain uses TRBV20-1 with TRBJ1-2; D ambiguous. V lost 3 bases to trimming and J lost 6 bases, with 14 bases between them. Looked up from germline, CDR1 is DFQATT and CDR2 is SNEGSKA (reference sequence). This CDR3 is built from 13 residues.

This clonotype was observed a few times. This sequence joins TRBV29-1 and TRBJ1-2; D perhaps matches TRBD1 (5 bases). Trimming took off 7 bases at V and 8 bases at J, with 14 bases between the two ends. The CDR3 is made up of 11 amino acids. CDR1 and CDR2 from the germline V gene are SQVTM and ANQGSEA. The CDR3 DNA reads TGCAGCGCGGAAGGCGGGGACGGCTACACCTTC. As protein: CSAEGGDGYTF.